This entry is about one TCR beta chain. The antigen remains unidentified. The sample belongs to a study of cytomegalovirus exposure and HLA in healthy donors. V was trimmed by 6 bases and J by 3 bases, leaving 21 bases between them. In germline, CDR1 is SGHTS, CDR2 YDEGEE. There are 16 residues in the CDR3. The PCR employed 60 Vbeta primers together with 13 Jbeta primers. Method: immunoSEQ multiplex PCR; TCRdb's copy keeps in-frame clones and lacks some. The table has around 85,000 clones, over 75% seen once. Study conclusions and caveats: The authors later found most CMV-associated TCR beta chains appeared HLA-restricted.

The chain combines TRBV5-8 with TRBJ1-1, with D maybe TRBD1 (5 bases). The TCR sequence derives from a young man in good health and CMV-seronegative. The sample consisted of PBMCs. CDR3 bases: TGTGCCAGCACCAAGAAGGACACCTGGGGTGACACTGAAGCTTTCTTT. This codes for CASTKKDTWGDTEAFF.